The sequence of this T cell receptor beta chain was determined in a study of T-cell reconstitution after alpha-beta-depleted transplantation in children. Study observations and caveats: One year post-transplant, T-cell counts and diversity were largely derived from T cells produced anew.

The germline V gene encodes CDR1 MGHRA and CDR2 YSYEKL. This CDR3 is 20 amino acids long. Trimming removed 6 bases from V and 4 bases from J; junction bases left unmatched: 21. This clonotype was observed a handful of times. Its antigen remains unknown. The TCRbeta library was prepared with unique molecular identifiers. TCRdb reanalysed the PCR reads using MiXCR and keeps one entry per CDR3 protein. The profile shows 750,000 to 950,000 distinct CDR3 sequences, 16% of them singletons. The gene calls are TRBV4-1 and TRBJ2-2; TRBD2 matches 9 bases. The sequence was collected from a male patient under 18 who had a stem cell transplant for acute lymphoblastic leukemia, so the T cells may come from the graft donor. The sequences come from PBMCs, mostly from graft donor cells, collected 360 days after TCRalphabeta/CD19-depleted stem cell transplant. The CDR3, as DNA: TGCGCCAGCAGGCAGACAGGAGGGCCCCTAGCGGGGAGATTCACCGGGGAGCTGTTTTTT. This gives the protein CASRQTGGPLAGRFTGELFF.